This TCR beta chain was identified in a study of a mutant IDH1 vaccine in newly diagnosed glioma. The wider study: It was radiotherapy, temozolomide, or both that patients received previously, with most receiving both.

Broader study findings: Across multiple MHC alleles, 93.3% of patients had vaccine-induced responses. Seemingly, top peripheral T cell clonotype changes bore no relation to pseudoprogression.

As concerns this clone: Its antigen remains unidentified.

The table came from immunoSEQ multiplex PCR; TCRdb's copy has only in-frame clones and leaves some out. The repertoire holds tens of thousands of clones, 70% to 90% seen once, with approximately 5.4% in the top ten. This CDR3 region has 14 residues. Per the germline V gene, CDR1 is SGHTA and CDR2 is FQGNSA. The J segment lost 5 bases and the V segment lost 5 bases, leaving 4 bases of the junction unmatched. Time point noted: week 47, end of study. Vaccinated patients received 300 ug of mutant IDH1 20-mer peptide per dose, with topical imiquimod. This clonotype was sampled from a man aged 40-49 years with glioma. This chain joins TRBV7-2 and TRBJ1-4, with 8 bases identical to TRBD1. The specimen was PBMCs, collected from a glioma patient whose treatment included an IDH1 peptide vaccine. Here the CDR3 reads CASSRDRMNEKLFF. For the CDR3, the DNA is TGTGCCAGCAGCCGGGACAGGATGAATGAAAAACTGTTTTTT. Full variable domain (rest looked up from reference TRBV7-2 and TRBJ1-4): GAGVSQSPSNKVTEKGKDVELRCDPISGHTALYWYRQSLGQGLEFLIYFQGNSAPDKSGLPSDRFSAERTGGSVSTLTIQRTQQEDSAVYLCASSRDRMNEKLFFGSGTQLSVL.